The 14 T cell receptor beta chains presented below share a single source sample, sequenced in a study of T cell responses to AZD1222 COVID-19 vaccine. TCRdb keeps only in-frame clones here, not all; method: immunoSEQ multiplex PCR. The table includes roughly 160,000 clones, roughly 93% detected once. Sequenced material: peripheral blood, taken on day 0 of AZD1222 vaccination. The receptor set was obtained from an adult in good health.

This chain joins TRBV14 and TRBJ2-7, with TRBD2 as a possible D gene (5 bases). Trimming removed 1 base from V and 1 base from J, with 8 bases in between. Germline lookup yields CDR1 SGHDN and CDR2 FVKESK. The CDR3 length is 14 residues. CDR3 region: CASSQVGISYEQYF. The CDR3 bases are TGTGCCAGCAGCCAAGTCGGGATTTCCTACGAGCAGTACTTC.

The chain joins TRBV7-8 to TRBJ2-7, with 8 bases aligning to TRBD1. Germline values: CDR1 SGHVS, CDR2 FQNEAQ. The CDR3 has 15 residues. Trimming removed 3 bases from V and 4 bases from J; junction bases left unmatched: 8. CDR3 bases: TGTGCCAGCAGCTTCTTCGGCAGGGGGCTATACGAGCAGTACTTC. Protein: CASSFFGRGLYEQYF.

The chain couples TRBV7-9 to TRBJ2-7; unclear D gene. Between the trimmed V and J ends, which lost 2 bases and 0 bases, there was a span of 17 bases. CDR1 and CDR2 (germline): SEHNR, FQNEAQ (reference sequence). This CDR3 spans 17 amino acids. The CDR3 spells CASSLFPGPRSSYEQYF. The CDR3 DNA follows: TGTGCCAGCAGCTTATTCCCGGGCCCCAGAAGCTCCTACGAGCAGTACTTC.

The V call is TRBV5-6, the J call TRBJ1-4, with 10 bases fitting TRBD1. Trimming took 2 bases from V and 9 from J; bases not matched to a gene: 4. Germline values: CDR1 SGHDT, CDR2 YYEEEE. The CDR3 contains 14 residues. CDR3 nucleotide sequence: TGTGCCAGCAGCTTCGGGACAGGGGCCCAAAAACTGTTTTTT. This codes for CASSFGTGAQKLFF.

This rearrangement joins TRBV6-6 to TRBJ2-2; D gene unclear. The V gene lost 6 bases and the J gene lost 3 bases, with 11 bases spanning the gap. Germline V gene data show CDR1 as MNHNY and CDR2 as SVGAGI (reference sequence). This CDR3 is 14 amino acids long. The DNA for the CDR3 is TGTGCCAGCAGATGGCAGAAGTACACCGGGGAGCTGTTTTTT. Its translation is CASRWQKYTGELFF.

V gene TRBV30 combines with J gene TRBJ1-6; D is undetermined. With 4 bases removed from V and 3 bases from J, the gap between germline ends came to 10 bases. The CDR3 runs 14 residues. Germline loops: CDR1 GTSNPN, CDR2 SVGIG (reference sequence). The CDR3 DNA is TGTGCCTGGACGTCAGCTCGCTATAATTCACCCCTCCACTTT. It codes for CAWTSARYNSPLHF.

The chain combines TRBV7-9 with TRBJ2-1; maybe TRBD2 (6 bases). The CDR3 covers 15 residues. Trimming stripped 5 bases from V and 8 bases from J, with 19 bases between. CDR1 is SEHNR and CDR2 is FQNEAQ in the germline V gene (reference sequence). The CDR3 coding sequence is TGTGCCAGCAGCCGGCATGGGGGGTTCAGCGATGAGCAGTTCTTC. Translating it yields CASSRHGGFSDEQFF.

The genes are TRBV15 and TRBJ1-2, with 9 bases fitting TRBD1. Germline trimming cut 1 base from V and 1 base from J; bases unmatched to any gene: 13. The germline CDR1 and CDR2 sequences are LNHNV and YYDKDF (reference sequence). The CDR3 has 19 residues. The CDR3 bases are TGTGCCACCAGCAGAGGGTCTTTTGAGGACAGGGGCCTTAACTATGGCTACACCTTC. Residues: CATSRGSFEDRGLNYGYTF.

V and J are TRBV7-6 and TRBJ1-4; D is undetermined. Between the trimmed V and J ends, which lost 5 bases and 7 bases, there was a span of 17 bases. The CDR3 has 15 amino acids. The germline CDR1 and CDR2 sequences are SGHVS and FNYEAQ. CDR3 nucleotide sequence: TGTGCCAGCAGCCCCTCCCCCTGGGGTCGTGAAAAACTGTTTTTT. Amino acids: CASSPSPWGREKLFF.

The chain carries TRBV5-1 and TRBJ2-3, with D tentatively TRBD2 (6 bases). Germline V gives CDR1 SGHRS, CDR2 YFSETQ. V lost 4 bases and J lost 5, with 17 bases in between. The CDR3 sequence is 15 residues long. CDR3 loop: CASSQQEAGRDTQYF. In nucleotides, the CDR3 is TGCGCCAGCAGCCAACAGGAAGCCGGGAGAGATACGCAGTATTTT.

This clone was observed a single time. This chain's CDR3 is CASSQLRDGNSPLHF. The DNA of the CDR3 is TGCGCCAGCAGCCAACTCCGGGACGGTAATTCACCCCTCCACTTT. The rearrangement joins TRBV5-1 to TRBJ1-6; D may be TRBD1 (5 bases). Per the germline V gene, CDR1 is SGHRS and CDR2 is YFSETQ. The CDR3 spans 15 residues. V was clipped by 4 bases and J by 6 bases, with 14 bases between them.

The DNA of the CDR3 is TGTGCCAGCATGGACAGGCTTACCGGGGAGCTGTTTTTT. Translated: CASMDRLTGELFF. V is TRBV2 and J is TRBJ2-2, with TRBD1 identical over 7 bases. This CDR3 comprises 13 residues. The germline V gene encodes CDR1 SNHLY and CDR2 FYNNEI. The ends lost 7 bases at V and 5 bases at J; junction bases unmatched: 4.

The genes are TRBV4-1 and TRBJ1-5; D may be TRBD1 (5 bases). V dropped 4 bases and J dropped 3 bases, with 13 bases sitting between them. CDR1 is MGHRA and CDR2 is YSYEKL in the germline V gene. The CDR3 length is 15 residues. This CDR3 reads CASSRSGGNNQPQHF. The DNA of the CDR3 is TGCGCCAGCAGCCGTTCGGGGGGTAACAATCAGCCCCAGCATTTT.

The CDR3 DNA is TGTGCCAGCTCACGTGAGACAGGGTCTAATACGAGGACAGGGTGGCGGAACACTGAAGCTTTCTTT. Its protein product is CASSRETGSNTRTGWRNTEAFF. V and J are TRBV18 and TRBJ1-1, with 8 bases matching TRBD1. Germline V gene lookup returns CDR1 KGHSH and CDR2 LQKENI. This CDR3 contains 22 residues. V shed 4 bases and J 1 base; nucleotides not matched to a gene: 26.